This TCR beta chain was documented in a study of blood T cell repertoires in COVID-19. Study-level background: Specimens from acute and convalescent COVID-19 originated in the United States, Italy and Spain. PBMCs, B-cell-depleted T cells, or T cells were the source of the cDNA or gDNA that made up the material.

V lost 2 bases and J lost 3, with 6 bases in between. Germline loops: CDR1 SGHRS, CDR2 YFSETQ. CDR3 length: 13 amino acids. Per the original methods: Cell counts per sample came from amplifying reference gene primers. The method was immunoSEQ multiplex PCR; TCRdb's version includes in-frame clones alone and lacks a portion of them. V and J calls and clone size are copied from that table; D and trimming were computed from the DNA. Here the sample spans about 370,000 clones, 89% being singletons. Followed over time, Seattle patients had been enrolled while infection was active. J is TRBJ1-5 and V is TRBV5-1; D uncertain. What was sequenced was peripheral blood. The source is a woman aged 30 to 39 with COVID-19, enrolled during active disease. The CDR3 DNA is TGCGCCAGCAGCTTCGGGATCAATCAGCCCCAGCATTTT. It encodes CASSFGINQPQHF.